Reported below is one T cell receptor (beta chain). The CDR3 loop spans 15 amino acids. V lost 1 base to trimming and J lost 0 bases, with 10 bases between them. Germline CDR1 MGHDK, CDR2 SYGVNS. The data stem from a study of blood T cell repertoires in COVID-19. About the research overall: The United States, Italy and Spain supplied acute and convalescent COVID-19 samples.

Data came from immunoSEQ multiplex PCR; TCRdb stores just in-frame clones and leaves some out. The sample contains fewer than 200,000 clones, just under 90% of which appear only once. The chain links TRBV25-1 to TRBJ2-7, with a weak D call TRBD1 (6 bases). The source material was peripheral blood. The origin of this receptor is a woman in her seventies with COVID-19, enrolled during active disease. CDR3 loop: CASSESWTVSYEQYF. The CDR3 nucleotides are TGTGCCAGCAGTGAATCCTGGACAGTCTCCTACGAGCAGTACTTC.